Below, 16 T cell receptor beta chains from the same sample are listed, as sequenced in a study of blood T cell repertoires in COVID-19. Only in-frame clones appear in the TCRdb table, and some are missing; sequencing was by immunoSEQ multiplex PCR. Here the sample spans about 240,000 clones, 83% being singletons. The sequenced sample consisted of peripheral blood. These receptors all come from a human donor in a cohort sampled during active COVID-19.

This clone was counted many times. CDR3 region: CASSKGEYEQYF. CDR3 DNA sequence: TGTGCCAGCAGCAAGGGGGAATACGAGCAGTACTTC. The J gene is TRBJ2-7, the V gene TRBV7-8, with D perhaps matching TRBD1 (6 bases). V was clipped by 5 bases and J by 4 bases, with 9 bases between them. This CDR3 has 12 amino acids. Germline V gene data show CDR1 as SGHVS and CDR2 as FQNEAQ.

The chain employs TRBV2 and TRBJ2-7, with D perhaps matching TRBD1 (5 bases). This CDR3 region has 14 residues. V was trimmed by 6 bases and J by 0 bases, leaving 12 bases between them. Germline V gene lookup returns CDR1 SNHLY and CDR2 FYNNEI. The chain's CDR3 is CASRRTLFSYEQYF. The DNA of the CDR3 is TGTGCCAGCAGAAGGACACTATTCTCCTACGAGCAGTACTTC.

This clone was detected a few times. The rearrangement links TRBV7-9 to TRBJ1-1, with 9 bases identical to TRBD1. The germline V gene encodes CDR1 SEHNR and CDR2 FQNEAQ (reference sequence). The ends lost 2 bases at V and 4 bases at J; junction bases unmatched: 5. This CDR3 comprises 15 residues. CDR3 sequence reads: CASSLRGTGLTEAFF. The CDR3 DNA is TGTGCCAGCAGCTTACGGGGGACAGGGCTCACTGAAGCTTTCTTT.

The gene calls are TRBV5-1 and TRBJ2-5; possible D gene TRBD2, 5 bases. CDR3 length: 12 amino acids. The germline V and J ends were trimmed by 2 bases and 4 bases, with 6 bases remaining between them. Germline V gene lookup returns CDR1 SGHRS and CDR2 YFSETQ. CDR3 DNA sequence: TGCGCCAGCAGCTTTGGGAGAGAGACCCAGTACTTC. It codes for CASSFGRETQYF.

J is TRBJ2-1 and V is TRBV5-1; D is possibly TRBD2 (6 bases). The CDR3 extends over 15 amino acids. From germline, CDR1 is SGHRS and CDR2 YFSETQ. The V end was cut by 3 bases, the J end by 4 bases, with 14 bases between. CDR3 region: CASSSALAPYNEQFF. Here the CDR3 DNA reads TGCGCCAGCAGCTCCGCTCTAGCGCCTTACAATGAGCAGTTCTTC.

The rearrangement joins TRBV7-9 to TRBJ2-3; 11 nucleotides agree with TRBD2. Trimming at V came to 4 bases and at J to 0 bases, leaving 0 bases not matched to a gene. Germline V gives CDR1 SEHNR, CDR2 FQNEAQ (reference sequence). The CDR3 spans 15 residues. For the CDR3, the DNA is TGTGCCAGCAGCTGGACTAGCGGGAGCACAGATACGCAGTATTTT. It yields the protein CASSWTSGSTDTQYF.

J is TRBJ2-6 and V is TRBV3-1 (or the pseudogene TRBV3-2); D is perhaps TRBD2 (6 bases). The V gene lost 1 base and the J gene lost 0 bases, with 16 bases spanning the gap. Germline CDR1 reads LGHDT; CDR2 reads YNNKEL (reference sequence). CDR3 length: 19 residues. The CDR3 loop is CASSQGGGEARSGANVLTF. CDR3 nucleotide sequence: TGTGCCAGCAGCCAAGGGGGCGGGGAAGCCCGCTCTGGGGCCAACGTCCTGACTTTC.

This clone occurred once. CDR3 loop: CASRVTVSNEQFF. The DNA for the CDR3 is TGTGCCAGCAGGGTGACAGTGTCCAATGAGCAGTTCTTC. The chain is built from TRBV2 and TRBJ2-1, with D maybe TRBD1 (5 bases). Germline CDR1 reads SNHLY; CDR2 reads FYNNEI. The CDR3 is 13 residues long. V gave up 6 bases and J gave up 6 bases, with 12 bases separating them.

The chain uses TRBV3-1 (or the pseudogene TRBV3-2) and TRBJ2-5; D is uncertain. V lost 0 bases and J 5 bases, leaving 7 bases between the germline ends. This CDR3 is 13 amino acids long. Germline CDR1 LGHDT, CDR2 YNNKEL (reference sequence). This CDR3 is CASSQDVPETQYF. For the CDR3, the DNA is TGTGCCAGCAGCCAAGATGTTCCGGAGACCCAGTACTTC.

V gene TRBV5-4 combines with J gene TRBJ2-5; a possible D gene is TRBD1 (5 bases). The CDR3 sequence is 14 residues long. Germline lookup yields CDR1 SGHNT and CDR2 YYREEE (reference sequence). Trimming cost V 6 bases and J 0 bases, with 12 bases left between them. The CDR3 DNA reads as TGTGCCAGCACCGATGACAGAAACCAAGAGACCCAGTACTTC. It yields the protein CASTDDRNQETQYF.

This clone has only a few counts. The chain couples TRBV4-1 to TRBJ1-4; D perhaps matches TRBD1 (6 bases). CDR3 length equals 14 residues. V lost 0 bases to trimming and J lost 16 bases, with 18 bases between them. Germline V gene sequence: CDR1 MGHRA, CDR2 YSYEKL. The CDR3 reads CASSQDRGSKGPFF. CDR3 DNA: TGCGCCAGCAGCCAAGACAGGGGATCCAAAGGGCCGTTTTTT.

This clone came up many times. The CDR3 is CAWNPQGAMAQPQHF. The CDR3 nucleotides are TGTGCCTGGAACCCACAGGGGGCTATGGCTCAGCCCCAGCATTTT. The chain is built from TRBV30 and TRBJ1-5; 9 bases align to TRBD1. V was pared by 4 bases and J by 6 bases, with 10 bases of the junction left unmatched. The CDR3 runs 15 residues. Germline assignment: CDR1 GTSNPN and CDR2 SVGIG (reference sequence).

The chain uses TRBV6-4 and TRBJ2-1; no firm D call. The CDR3 loop spans 13 amino acids. Trimming pared 3 bases from V and 4 bases from J, leaving 7 bases between. CDR1 is MRHNA and CDR2 is SNTAGT in the germline V gene. CDR3 sequence: CASSEAQYNEQFF. The CDR3 nucleotides are TGTGCCAGCAGTGAGGCTCAGTACAATGAGCAGTTCTTC.

The gene calls are TRBV18 and TRBJ1-1, with 8 bases lining up with TRBD1. The germline V gene has CDR1 KGHSH and CDR2 LQKENI. V was clipped by 1 base and J by 3 bases; unmatched bases: 7. The CDR3 sequence is 16 residues long. The CDR3 nucleotides read TGTGCCAGCTCACCACGGCAGGGGGCGGGTGACACTGAAGCTTTCTTT. This sequence encodes CASSPRQGAGDTEAFF.

The V and J genes are TRBV7-9 and TRBJ1-1, with TRBD1 as a possible D gene (6 bases). V lost 5 bases, J lost 8 bases, and 18 bases lay in between. Looked up from germline, CDR1 is SEHNR and CDR2 is FQNEAQ (reference sequence). The CDR3 is 14 residues long. CDR3 DNA sequence: TGTGCCAGCAGCCACAACAGGGAGTCGACCGAAGCTTTCTTT. Protein: CASSHNRESTEAFF.

This clone was recorded a few times. The rearrangement uses TRBV19 and TRBJ2-1, with 8 bases matching TRBD1. Trimming at V came to 1 base and at J to 5 bases, leaving 4 bases not matched to a gene. The CDR3 loop spans 15 amino acids. Germline V gene data show CDR1 as LNHDA and CDR2 as SQIVND (reference sequence). For the CDR3, the DNA is TGTGCCAGTAGTATAGTCAGGGGGCGCAACAATGAGCAGTTCTTC. The encoded protein is CASSIVRGRNNEQFF.